This T cell receptor beta chain was identified in a study of blood T cell repertoires in COVID-19. Turning to the study itself: T cells, B-cell-depleted T cells, or PBMCs provided the cDNA or gDNA that served as material.

In the authors' methods: Counts of nucleated cells, estimated from reference gene primer amplification, were obtained. Sequencing was performed with immunoSEQ multiplex PCR; in TCRdb, only in-frame clones are kept and a portion is missing. V and J calls and clone size are given by that table; D and trimming were obtained from the DNA. The sample lists tens of thousands of clones; more than 90% were seen once. CDR1 MNHEY and CDR2 SVGAGI come from the germline V gene. There are 13 residues in the CDR3. V dropped 2 bases and J dropped 8 bases, with 9 bases sitting between them. Sample: peripheral blood. The rearrangement uses TRBV6-5 and TRBJ1-4, with D unclear. The clonotype was recovered from a man between 45 and 60 years old with COVID-19, enrolled during active disease. CDR3 region: CASSYVGREKLFF. The CDR3 bases are TGTGCCAGCAGTTACGTCGGCAGGGAAAAACTGTTTTTT.